The 30 T cell receptor beta chains listed next were all sequenced from one sample in a study of OX40 agonist ivuxolimab in advanced cancers. Method: immunoSEQ multiplex PCR; TCRdb's copy keeps in-frame clones and lacks some. The data show under 80,000 clones, less than 90% seen once. Here the sequenced sample was CD4+ or CD8+ T cells sorted from blood, taken in a trial of the OX40 agonist ivuxolimab. The receptor set was obtained from an adult with an advanced solid tumor such as melanoma, head and neck, liver or kidney cancer.

This chain links TRBV6-6 with TRBJ1-1; the D gene is possibly TRBD1 (5 bases). CDR3 size: 15 residues. In germline, CDR1 is MNHNY, CDR2 SVGAGI (reference sequence). The V end was cut by 2 bases, the J end by 1 base, with 11 bases between. CDR3 loop: CASSYGGTANTEAFF. The DNA for the CDR3 is TGTGCCAGCAGTTACGGAGGGACTGCGAACACTGAAGCTTTCTTT.

The J gene is TRBJ2-1, the V gene TRBV5-1, with 7 bases matching TRBD2. In germline, CDR1 is SGHRS, CDR2 YFSETQ. CDR3 length equals 13 residues. V gave up 4 bases and J gave up 4 bases; unmatched junction bases: 2. This CDR3 reads CASSLGLYNEQFF. Here the CDR3 DNA reads TGCGCCAGCAGCCTGGGACTATACAATGAGCAGTTCTTC.

V gene TRBV4-1 combines with J gene TRBJ1-2; a possible D gene is TRBD1 (6 bases). Trimming shortened V by 3 bases and J by 2 bases, and 19 bases separated the two germline ends. The CDR3 contains 17 residues. From germline, CDR1 is MGHRA and CDR2 YSYEKL. The CDR3 region is CASSHARQARGNYGYTF. The CDR3 nucleotides are TGCGCCAGCAGCCATGCGAGACAGGCCCGAGGGAACTATGGCTACACCTTC.

The CDR3 reads CSGEGNTEAFF. CDR3 bases: TGCAGCGGCGAGGGGAACACTGAAGCTTTCTTT. The chain employs TRBV29-1 and TRBJ1-1, with unresolved D. CDR3 size: 11 residues. Germline CDR1 and CDR2: SQVTM and ANQGSEA. Trimming stripped 7 bases from V and 1 base from J, with 7 bases between.

This chain links TRBV5-5 with TRBJ1-3; D is unresolved. Germline V gives CDR1 SGHKS, CDR2 YYEKEE (reference sequence). The CDR3 loop spans 16 amino acids. Trimming took 0 bases from V and 0 from J, leaving 10 bases between them. Here the CDR3 DNA reads TGTGCCAGCAGCTTGGCTGTCGGGATCTCTGGAAACACCATATATTTT. This translates into CASSLAVGISGNTIYF. The variable domain in full, with the rest retrieved from reference TRBV5-5 and TRBJ1-3, is DAGVTQSPTHLIKTRGQQVTLRCSPISGHKSVSWYQQVLGQGPQFIFQYYEKEERGRGNFPDRFSARQFPNYSSELNVNALLLGDSALYLCASSLAVGISGNTIYFGEGSWLTVV.

This chain joins TRBV19 and TRBJ2-7; possibly TRBD2 for D (5 bases). Looked up from germline, CDR1 is LNHDA and CDR2 is SQIVND (reference sequence). Trimming shortened V by 2 bases and J by 3 bases, and 26 bases separated the two germline ends. CDR3 length equals 19 residues. Here the CDR3 reads CASSISPLDPRASIYEQYF. CDR3 nucleotide sequence: TGTGCCAGTAGTATATCACCCTTGGATCCGCGGGCCTCCATCTACGAGCAGTACTTC.

The chain couples TRBV5-6 to TRBJ2-3, with 7 nucleotides matching TRBD2. CDR1 and CDR2 (germline): SGHDT, YYEEEE. This CDR3 contains 16 residues. J lost 5 bases, V lost 2 bases, and 11 bases had no gene match. CDR3: CASSLRLGGRLDTQYF. CDR3 DNA: TGTGCCAGCAGCTTAAGATTGGGCGGGAGATTAGATACGCAGTATTTT. The complete variable domain, with remaining parts taken from reference TRBV5-6 and TRBJ2-3, reads DAGVTQSPTHLIKTRGQQVTLRCSPKSGHDTVSWYQQALGQGPQFIFQYYEEEERQRGNFPDRFSGHQFPNYSSELNVNALLLGDSALYLCASSLRLGGRLDTQYFGPGTRLTVL.

The chain couples TRBV11-3 to TRBJ2-1; TRBD2 matches 13 bases. This CDR3 contains 15 residues. Trimming removed 3 bases from V and 10 bases from J; junction bases left unmatched: 6. Germline V gene data show CDR1 as SGHNT and CDR2 as YENEEA. CDR3 region: CASSFRLAGGGEQFF. The CDR3 nucleotides read TGTGCCAGCAGCTTTCGACTAGCGGGAGGTGGGGAGCAGTTCTTC.

The chain uses TRBV5-1 and TRBJ2-5; TRBD2 might be the D (5 bases). Germline CDR1 and CDR2: SGHRS and YFSETQ. Trimming took off 2 bases at V and 4 bases at J, with 12 bases between the two ends. The CDR3 spans 14 residues. CDR3 coding DNA: TGCGCCAGCAGCTTCAAAGTTGGGAGAGAGACCCAGTACTTC. Its translation: CASSFKVGRETQYF. Full variable domain (missing parts from reference TRBV5-1 and TRBJ2-5): KAGVTQTPRYLIKTRGQQVTLSCSPISGHRSVSWYQQTPGQGLQFLFEYFSETQRNKGNFPGRFSGRQFSNSRSEMNVSTLELGDSALYLCASSFKVGRETQYFGPGTRLLVL.

The chain uses TRBV18 and TRBJ2-5; no firm D call. Trimming stripped 1 base from V and 0 bases from J, with 3 bases between. CDR1 is KGHSH, CDR2 LQKENI, per germline. The length of the CDR3 is 13 residues. CDR3 residues: CASSPQYQETQYF. In DNA form, the CDR3 reads TGTGCCAGCTCACCACAGTACCAAGAGACCCAGTACTTC. Combining the CDR3 with reference TRBV18 and TRBJ2-5 gives the whole variable domain NAGVMQNPRHLVRRRGQEARLRCSPMKGHSHVYWYRQLPEEGLKFMVYLQKENIIDESGMPKERFSAEFPKEGPSILRIQQVVRGDSAAYFCASSPQYQETQYFGPGTRLLVL.

This clone appeared once. The rearrangement uses TRBV10-3 and TRBJ2-2; 8 nucleotides match TRBD2. The length of the CDR3 is 15 residues. Trimming cost V 3 bases and J 1 base; bases outside gene matches: 1. The germline gives CDR1 ENHRY, CDR2 SYGVKD. Here the CDR3 reads CAISDLAGNTGELFF. The CDR3 DNA sequence: TGTGCCATCAGTGACCTAGCGGGGAACACCGGGGAGCTGTTTTTT.

About this clone itself: Sequence at one end of the junction differs from germline and may be a read error. The chain combines TRBV7-9 with TRBJ2-5; a weak D match, TRBD2 (6 bases). Germline CDR1 reads SEHNR; CDR2 reads FQNEAQ (reference sequence). This CDR3 is 12 amino acids long. The CDR3 sequence is CAAARDQETQYF. CDR3 in DNA: TGCGCGGCGGCGCGGGATCAAGAGACCCAGTACTTC.

V gene TRBV20-1 combines with J gene TRBJ1-2; D is unclear. Per germline, CDR1 DFQATT and CDR2 SNEGSKA (reference sequence). The V end was cut by 8 bases, the J end by 6 bases, with 10 bases between. CDR3 length: 10 amino acids. The CDR3 protein is CSIGEDGYTF. The CDR3 DNA reads as TGCAGTATCGGGGAGGATGGCTACACCTTC.

Comment on this clone: Additional DNA sequences in this sample encode the identical CDR3. The V and J genes are TRBV5-1 and TRBJ2-7; D is unresolved. CDR3 length equals 13 residues. Germline-derived CDR1 and CDR2 are SGHRS and YFSETQ. With 0 bases removed from V and 3 bases from J, the gap between germline ends came to 7 bases. The DNA for the CDR3 is TGCGCCAGCAGCTTGGAAGTGAACTACGAGCAGTACTTC. It translates to CASSLEVNYEQYF.

The CDR3 loop is CASGWTGARQETQYF. The CDR3, as DNA: TGCGCCAGCGGTTGGACAGGGGCGCGTCAAGAGACCCAGTACTTC. The V and J genes are TRBV5-1 and TRBJ2-5; TRBD1 matches at 9 bases. The CDR3 loop spans 15 amino acids. Germline CDR1 is SGHRS and CDR2 is YFSETQ. After removal of 7 bases from V and 2 bases from J, the junction contained 9 bases not matched to a gene.

This sequence joins TRBV9 and TRBJ2-4, with 7 bases fitting TRBD2. The CDR3 length is 17 residues. Germline V gives CDR1 SGDLS, CDR2 YYNGEE. V dropped 4 bases and J dropped 0; count of bases not matched to a gene: 10. CDR3 residues: CASSPGSGGVAKNIQYF. The CDR3 DNA reads TGTGCCAGCAGCCCAGGGAGTGGGGGGGTAGCCAAAAACATTCAGTACTTC. Looking up the rest from reference TRBV9 and TRBJ2-4 gives the full variable domain: DSGVTQTPKHLITATGQRVTLRCSPRSGDLSVYWYQQSLDQGLQFLIQYYNGEERAKGNILERFSAQQFPDLHSELNLSSLELGDSALYFCASSPGSGGVAKNIQYFGAGTRLSVL.

The rearrangement joins TRBV7-8 to TRBJ2-4; 10 bases are shared with TRBD1. With 5 bases clipped from V and 6 bases from J, the junction kept 10 bases outside the gene matches. Germline-derived CDR1 and CDR2 are SGHVS and FQNEAQ. CDR3 size: 16 residues. The CDR3 DNA reads TGTGCCAGCAGCGTTACCGGGACAGGGGTAATAAACATTCAGTACTTC. It yields the protein CASSVTGTGVINIQYF.

This chain links TRBV7-9 with TRBJ2-7, with a possible D match to TRBD1 (7 bases). V lost 4 bases and J 2 bases, leaving 15 bases between the germline ends. The CDR3 runs to 15 residues. CDR1 is SEHNR, CDR2 FQNEAQ, per germline (reference sequence). This CDR3 is CASSSSQGGTYEQYF. The CDR3 nucleotides are TGTGCCAGCAGCTCCTCGCAGGGGGGTACCTACGAGCAGTACTTC. Supplemented by reference TRBV7-9 and TRBJ2-7, the full variable domain reads DTGVSQNPRHKITKRGQNVTFRCDPISEHNRLYWYRQTLGQGPEFLTYFQNEAQLEKSRLLSDRFSAERPKGSFSTLEIQRTEQGDSAMYLCASSSSQGGTYEQYFGPGTRLTVT.

The chain uses TRBV5-1 and TRBJ2-3; 8 nucleotides match TRBD2. Germline lookup yields CDR1 SGHRS and CDR2 YFSETQ. This CDR3 is 15 amino acids long. V lost 0 bases to trimming and J lost 7 bases; unmatched junction nucleotides: 7. The CDR3 sequence: CASSLAPGLDNTQYF. The DNA of the CDR3 is TGCGCCAGCAGCTTGGCGCCGGGACTAGATAATACGCAGTATTTT.

This clone was seen only a few times. This chain uses TRBV6-4 with TRBJ1-5, with no clear D. V was clipped by 4 bases and J by 4 bases, with 8 bases between them. CDR1 is MRHNA, CDR2 SNTAGT, per germline. The CDR3 contains 13 residues. The CDR3 region has the DNA TGTGCCAGCAGTGTCGTACGAAATCAGCCCCAGCATTTT. Translated, it gives CASSVVRNQPQHF.

The chain uses TRBV12-5 and TRBJ2-7, with 7 nucleotides matching TRBD2. This CDR3 has 13 residues. From germline, CDR1 is LGHNT and CDR2 FRNRAP. The trim removed 6 bases at V and 2 bases at J, leaving 4 bases unmatched. CDR3 protein: CASGSTSPYEQYF. Here the CDR3 DNA reads TGTGCTAGTGGCTCGACTAGCCCCTACGAGCAGTACTTC.

The chain has TRBV11-3 and TRBJ2-1; perhaps TRBD2 as D (5 bases). This CDR3 is 13 amino acids long. Trimming pared 5 bases from V and 5 bases from J, leaving 10 bases between. Germline values: CDR1 SGHNT, CDR2 YENEEA. CDR3 DNA: TGTGCCAGCAGCCCCGGGGTCCACAATGAGCAGTTCTTC. Amino acid sequence: CASSPGVHNEQFF.

This chain joins TRBV5-5 and TRBJ1-4; D is possibly TRBD1 (5 bases). The CDR3 has 13 residues. With 2 bases removed from V and 4 bases from J, the gap between germline ends came to 6 bases. Germline CDR1 reads SGHKS; CDR2 reads YYEKEE (reference sequence). The CDR3: CASSFGGNEKLFF. CDR3 DNA sequence: TGTGCCAGCAGCTTTGGGGGTAATGAAAAACTGTTTTTT.

This clone was recorded only once. The chain carries TRBV5-1 and TRBJ2-7, with TRBD1 identical over 11 bases. The germline gives CDR1 SGHRS, CDR2 YFSETQ. The CDR3 sequence is 16 residues long. The trim removed 4 bases at V and 5 bases at J, leaving 11 bases unmatched. The CDR3 region has the DNA TGCGCCAGCAGCATGGGGACAGGGGGAGTTGTGGACGAGCAGTACTTC. Translated: CASSMGTGGVVDEQYF.

The chain links TRBV28 to TRBJ1-5; TRBD1 aligns across 10 bases. The CDR3 sequence is 15 residues long. From germline, CDR1 is MDHEN and CDR2 SYDVKM. Trimming removed 8 bases from V and 7 bases from J; junction bases left unmatched: 11. The CDR3 region is CASFGSGTGEQPQHF. The CDR3 bases are TGTGCCAGCTTTGGGTCCGGGACAGGGGAACAGCCCCAGCATTTT.

V usage is TRBV11-2 and J usage is TRBJ2-7; the D gene is possibly TRBD1 (6 bases). This CDR3 is 14 amino acids long. Trimming took off 3 bases at V and 0 bases at J, with 9 bases between the two ends. Germline V lookup: CDR1 SGHAT, CDR2 FQNNGV. The CDR3 loop reads CASSFDRSSYEQYF. The CDR3 DNA reads TGTGCCAGCAGCTTCGACAGGAGCTCCTACGAGCAGTACTTC.

The table lists this clone with a few counts. The V and J genes are TRBV6-4 and TRBJ2-7; 12 nucleotides agree with TRBD2. Germline V lookup: CDR1 MRHNA, CDR2 SNTAGT. Trimming took 3 bases from V and 5 from J; bases not matched to a gene: 5. The CDR3 sequence is 15 residues long. In DNA form, the CDR3 reads TGTGCCAGCAGTGAACGGCCTAGCGGGAGGGACGAGCAGTACTTC. Protein sequence: CASSERPSGRDEQYF.

The chain employs TRBV19 and TRBJ1-1, with 7 nucleotides matching TRBD1. Germline assignment: CDR1 LNHDA and CDR2 SQIVND (reference sequence). The CDR3 runs to 14 residues. V lost 4 bases and J lost 1; bases outside the gene matches: 3. CDR3 sequence: CASSTGTENTEAFF. Written as DNA, the CDR3 is TGTGCCAGTAGTACCGGGACAGAGAACACTGAAGCTTTCTTT.

The rearrangement joins TRBV11-3 to TRBJ1-6; no clear D. V lost 4 bases, J lost 13 bases, and 11 bases lay in between. Germline V CDR1 and CDR2: SGHNT, YENEEA. There are 12 residues in the CDR3. The CDR3 DNA reads TGTGCCAGCAGCTCCGGATCGGGGCCCCTCCACTTT. It translates to CASSSGSGPLHF.

V gene TRBV6-5 combines with J gene TRBJ1-2; D unresolved. Germline V CDR1 and CDR2: MNHEY, SVGAGI. Trimming took 8 bases from V and 3 from J, leaving 7 bases between them. The CDR3 is 11 residues long. The CDR3 reads CASGRDYGYTF. CDR3 coding DNA: TGTGCCAGCGGTAGGGACTATGGCTACACCTTC.